This T cell receptor beta chain was identified during a study of blood T cells in healthy people across ages. A J-beta primer mix and a sample-barcoded 5' primer were used in a second PCR of roughly 6 to 11 cycles. TCRdb re-analysed the 5' RACE reads in MiXCR, keeping a single row per CDR3 protein. The data hold roughly 1,100,000 distinct CDR3 sequences, with roughly a quarter observed a single time. Comment on this clonotype: Its cognate antigen is unknown.

This CDR3 is 16 amino acids long. From germline, CDR1 is MGHRA and CDR2 YSYEKL. V lost 4 bases, J lost 0 bases, and 14 bases lay in between. Findings and caveats of the study: Older age went with lower TCR beta diversity per million T cells, in a roughly linear way.

This same sample was also taken into another study, of T cells of mothers and their children. That study reports: The second PCR's M1S primer added sample barcodes and 2-4 random nucleotides. Unrelated pairs and related pairs have their TCR recombination output shaped similarly by thymic selection. Related mother-child pairs shared marginally more repertoire than unrelated pairs, though not significantly.

Sequenced material: blood. The genes are TRBV4-1 and TRBJ2-3; possibly TRBD2 for D (5 bases). The receptor comes from a girl aged 2 to 10 in good health. The CDR3 DNA reads as TGCGCCAGCAGCCTGGGGTGGAGCGGAAGCACAGATACGCAGTATTTT. Its translation is CASSLGWSGSTDTQYF.